This T cell receptor beta chain stems from a study of low-dose radiotherapy and immunotherapy resistance in tumors. Study-wide context: Every six weeks patients received intravenous ipilimumab 1 mg/kg, and every two weeks they received intravenous nivolumab 240 mg. Aspirin was taken orally by patients at 300 mg daily for four cycles from cycle 1 day 1.

Primers used for first-strand cDNA, a TRAV- and TRBV-specific set, covered both alpha and beta chains. Amplification, which lasted roughly 22 PCR cycles, used a constant-region primer and V-primer adapter to amplify TCRs. The authors amplified isolated mRNA by in vitro transcription. TCRdb re-analysed the reads in MiXCR, keeping a single row per CDR3 protein. This table has more than 70,000 distinct CDR3 sequences, under 25% appearing once. V dropped 3 bases and J dropped 7 bases, with 7 bases sitting between them. The CDR3 is 12 amino acids. This clonotype was counted at least ten times. Time point reported: after trial treatment. Treatment reported: LDRT plus nivolumab, ipilimumab, low-dose cyclophosphamide and aspirin (RACIN trial). Patients eligible had advanced solid tumors without tumor-infiltrating lymphocytes.

The chain carries TRBV12-3 or TRBV12-4 and TRBJ2-1; no reliable D call. The source material was PBMCs, sampled after low-dose radiotherapy plus immunotherapy. The origin of this receptor is a female donor with ovarian cancer. The CDR3 sequence is CASSFGGNEQFF. CDR3 sequence (DNA): TGTGCCAGCAGTTTTGGCGGAAATGAGCAGTTCTTC.